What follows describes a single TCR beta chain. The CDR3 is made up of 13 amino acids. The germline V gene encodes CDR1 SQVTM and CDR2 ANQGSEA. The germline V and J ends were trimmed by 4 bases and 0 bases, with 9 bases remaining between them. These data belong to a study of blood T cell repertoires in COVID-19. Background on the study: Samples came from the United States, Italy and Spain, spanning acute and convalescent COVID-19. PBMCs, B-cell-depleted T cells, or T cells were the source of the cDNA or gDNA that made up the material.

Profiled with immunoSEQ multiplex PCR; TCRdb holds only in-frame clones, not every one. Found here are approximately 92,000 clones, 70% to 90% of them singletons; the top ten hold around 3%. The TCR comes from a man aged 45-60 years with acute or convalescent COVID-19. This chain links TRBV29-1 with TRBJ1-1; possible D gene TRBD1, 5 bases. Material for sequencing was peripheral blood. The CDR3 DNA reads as TGCAGCGTTGGATCGACAGTGAACACTGAAGCTTTCTTT. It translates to CSVGSTVNTEAFF.